This T cell receptor (beta chain) comes out of a study of T-cell memory formation after mild COVID-19. Study background: TCR clusters largely stayed donor specific. Overall study results and limits: The authors did not confirm SARS-CoV-2 specificity of second-wave clones peaking day 37. Whereas later expanders leaned CD4+, clones contracting day 15 to 85 showed a balanced CD4/CD8 makeup.

The CDR3 is 12 residues long. Germline lookup yields CDR1 SGDLS and CDR2 YYNGEE. Between the trimmed V and J ends, which lost 4 bases and 8 bases, there was a span of 7 bases. MiXCR was run by TCRdb on the 5' RACE reads, yielding one entry per CDR3 protein. The profile shows about 430,000 distinct CDR3 sequences, 24% of them singletons. This clonotype was counted a few times. Its antigen remains unidentified. Sequenced material: PBMCs or a T cell subset sorted from them (not recorded which). This chain uses TRBV9 with TRBJ1-6; D is unclear. The receptor comes from an adult woman who had mild COVID-19 (a few samples of this study predate the infection). Cell type and time point are not known. The CDR3 region is CASSLRDSPLHF. In nucleotides, the CDR3 is TGTGCCAGCAGCTTACGAGATTCACCCCTCCACTTT.